The 27 T cell receptor beta chains below were found in one sample sequenced in a study of blood T cell repertoires in COVID-19. Only in-frame clones appear in the TCRdb table, and some are missing; sequencing was by immunoSEQ multiplex PCR. The table lists 55,000 to 90,000 clones, approximately 86% of them singletons. Specimen: peripheral blood. The source of these receptors is a man aged 65 to 79 with active COVID-19.

V gene TRBV7-9 combines with J gene TRBJ2-5; 10 bases match TRBD2. Germline-derived CDR1 and CDR2 are SEHNR and FQNEAQ (reference sequence). The junction had 2 bases not matched to a gene; V was cut back by 5 bases and J by 2 bases. CDR3 length: 14 residues. The CDR3 DNA sequence: TGTGCCAGCAGCCGGACTAGCGGTCAAGAGACCCAGTACTTC. Translated, it gives CASSRTSGQETQYF.

This sequence joins TRBV11-2 and TRBJ2-2, with D hard to call. Germline V gene sequence: CDR1 SGHAT, CDR2 FQNNGV. The CDR3 extends over 13 amino acids. V was cut by 1 base and J by 4 bases, with 4 bases left in between. In DNA, the CDR3 is TGTGCCAGCAGCTTAGGGGCCACCGGGGAGCTGTTTTTT. This encodes CASSLGATGELFF.

This clone was detected only once. The chain is built from TRBV24-1 and TRBJ2-5; the match to TRBD2 covers 9 bases. The CDR3 length is 18 residues. Germline V gene data show CDR1 as KGHDR and CDR2 as SFDVKD. V lost 12 bases and J lost 2; bases outside the gene matches: 21. The CDR3 DNA sequence: TGTGCCCCCCCTTCAAGGGGCGGGAGGGAACTATCACAAGAGACCCAGTACTTC. Residues: CAPPSRGGRELSQETQYF.

The chain recombines TRBV11-2 with TRBJ1-4; D possibly corresponds to TRBD1 (5 bases). This CDR3 region has 15 residues. Germline loops: CDR1 SGHAT, CDR2 FQNNGV. The germline V and J ends were trimmed by 1 base and 5 bases, with 11 bases remaining between them. Written as DNA, the CDR3 is TGTGCCAGCAGCTTAGGGCGACAGCCAAATGAAAAACTGTTTTTT. It is translated as CASSLGRQPNEKLFF.

This clone appeared a single time. This rearrangement joins TRBV19 to TRBJ1-1; 7 bases match TRBD1. Looked up from germline, CDR1 is LNHDA and CDR2 is SQIVND (reference sequence). There are 14 residues in the CDR3. V shed 4 bases, J shed 4 bases, and the junction held 6 bases outside the gene matches. CDR3 in amino acids: CASSRRQGVTEAFF. CDR3 nucleotide sequence: TGTGCCAGTAGTAGGAGACAGGGCGTCACTGAAGCTTTCTTT.

CDR3 sequence reads: CASSQGTGGNQPQHF. CDR3 bases: TGTGCCAGCAGCCAAGGGACAGGGGGTAATCAGCCCCAGCATTTT. This chain links TRBV7-9 with TRBJ1-5, with TRBD1 matching over 11 bases. The trim removed 5 bases at V and 4 bases at J, leaving 4 bases unmatched. This CDR3 spans 15 amino acids. Per germline, CDR1 SEHNR and CDR2 FQNEAQ (reference sequence).

The chain carries TRBV4-2 and TRBJ1-1, with TRBD1 identical over 7 bases. Per germline, CDR1 LGHNA and CDR2 YNFKEQ. J gave up 6 bases and V 5 bases, and 12 bases lay outside the gene matches. This CDR3 is 15 amino acids long. This chain's CDR3 is CASSARQGPFAEAFF. The CDR3 DNA reads as TGTGCCAGCAGCGCCCGACAGGGCCCATTCGCTGAAGCTTTCTTT.

The CDR3 loop reads CASSPVGARGYEQYF. The CDR3 DNA reads TGTGCCAGCAGCCCGGTCGGTGCGCGGGGCTACGAGCAGTACTTC. The chain carries TRBV7-2 and TRBJ2-7; D is possibly TRBD2 (6 bases). There are 15 residues in the CDR3. V shed 5 bases and J shed 3 bases, with 17 bases lying between them. From germline, CDR1 is SGHTA and CDR2 FQGNSA.

By share of the sample, this clone is medium-sized. In DNA form, the CDR3 reads TGTGCCAGCAGCGAGGGGGCAGGCCAGGGGCCCCAGCATTTT. Protein product: CASSEGAGQGPQHF. The chain couples TRBV9 to TRBJ1-5; 7 nucleotides line up with TRBD1. The CDR3 extends over 14 amino acids. Germline CDR1 reads SGDLS; CDR2 reads YYNGEE. Trimming took 3 bases from V and 9 from J; bases not matched to a gene: 9.

The chain links TRBV11-2 to TRBJ2-7; 9 bases agree with TRBD2. The J segment lost 0 bases and the V segment lost 5 bases, leaving 5 bases of the junction unmatched. The length of the CDR3 is 15 residues. The germline V gene encodes CDR1 SGHAT and CDR2 FQNNGV. The CDR3 loop reads CASSPRLAVSYEQYF. CDR3 sequence (DNA): TGTGCCAGCAGCCCTCGACTAGCGGTCTCCTACGAGCAGTACTTC.

The DNA of the CDR3 is TGTGCCAGCAGAGAATCGGGAGGAAGTGGCTACACCTTC. Its translation is CASRESGGSGYTF. The V gene is TRBV28, the J gene TRBJ1-2; no firm D call. CDR1 and CDR2 (germline): MDHEN, SYDVKM. The CDR3 is made up of 13 amino acids. The ends were cut back, 6 bases at V and 7 bases at J, with 15 bases in the middle.

The V call is TRBV11-2, the J call TRBJ2-7, with a possible D match to TRBD2 (6 bases). In germline, CDR1 is SGHAT, CDR2 FQNNGV. The CDR3 runs to 14 residues. V lost 4 bases to trimming and J lost 2 bases, with 12 bases between them. The CDR3 sequence: CASSWEDGPYEQYF. In nucleotides, the CDR3 is TGTGCCAGCAGCTGGGAGGACGGTCCCTACGAGCAGTACTTC.

This sequence joins TRBV6-2 or TRBV6-3 and TRBJ1-2; D unclear. The germline V and J ends were trimmed by 6 bases and 0 bases, with 11 bases remaining between them. Germline V gene data show CDR1 as MNHEY and CDR2 as SVGEGT. The CDR3 contains 14 residues. The CDR3 nucleotides are TGTGCCAGCAGCGGACGGGGATCTAACTATGGCTACACCTTC. This sequence encodes CASSGRGSNYGYTF.

In its sample, this clone was seen once. The CDR3 here is CATSATDRGPNEQFF. CDR3 DNA: TGTGCCACCAGTGCCACGGACAGGGGCCCCAATGAGCAGTTCTTC. The chain joins TRBV24-1 to TRBJ2-1; 9 nucleotides match TRBD1. Germline CDR1 and CDR2: KGHDR and SFDVKD. There are 15 residues in the CDR3. Germline trimming cut 5 bases from V and 6 bases from J; bases unmatched to any gene: 7.

The chain joins TRBV7-9 to TRBJ2-1; possible D gene TRBD1, 6 bases. CDR1 and CDR2 from the germline V gene are SEHNR and FQNEAQ (reference sequence). Trimming took off 11 bases at V and 8 bases at J, with 22 bases between the two ends. CDR3 length: 14 residues. CDR3 coding DNA: TGTGCCGCCCTGCGGGCAGGGGCCAGGGATGAGCAGTTCTTC. Its translation is CAALRAGARDEQFF.

The chain couples TRBV7-2 to TRBJ2-7; D gene uncertain. CDR3 size: 12 residues. V lost 1 base to trimming and J lost 6 bases, with 7 bases between them. Per the germline V gene, CDR1 is SGHTA and CDR2 is FQGNSA. CDR3: CASSLVYSEQYF. The CDR3 DNA is TGTGCCAGCAGCTTAGTTTATTCCGAGCAGTACTTC.

V gene TRBV18 combines with J gene TRBJ2-1, with 8 positions matching TRBD1. The germline gives CDR1 KGHSH, CDR2 LQKENI. With V trimmed by 3 bases and J by 3 bases, 4 bases remained unmatched. CDR3 length: 15 amino acids. The CDR3 is CASSPWDRFYNEQFF. DNA of the CDR3: TGTGCCAGCTCACCCTGGGACAGGTTCTACAATGAGCAGTTCTTC.

This clone was detected only once. V usage is TRBV6-5 and J usage is TRBJ1-2; 7 nucleotides align to TRBD1. The trim removed 6 bases at V and 4 bases at J, leaving 8 bases unmatched. This CDR3 contains 14 residues. CDR1 and CDR2 (germline): MNHEY, SVGAGI. As DNA, the CDR3 is TGTGCCAGCAGACCCGGACAGGCGGGCTATGGCTACACCTTC. This codes for CASRPGQAGYGYTF.

The chain recombines TRBV5-6 with TRBJ2-5; possibly TRBD2 for D (8 bases). V lost 4 bases to trimming and J lost 9 bases, with 22 bases between them. CDR3 length: 15 amino acids. Germline loops: CDR1 SGHDT, CDR2 YYEEEE. As DNA, the CDR3 is TGTGCCAGCAGCAAGGGCGGGACAGCCGGGGGGGCCCAGTACTTC. Amino acids: CASSKGGTAGGAQYF. The full variable domain, in which reference TRBV5-6 and TRBJ2-5 provide the parts outside the CDR3, is DAGVTQSPTHLIKTRGQQVTLRCSPKSGHDTVSWYQQALGQGPQFIFQYYEEEERQRGNFPDRFSGHQFPNYSSELNVNALLLGDSALYLCASSKGGTAGGAQYFGPGTRLLVL.

The V and J genes are TRBV28 and TRBJ2-7; D might be TRBD2 (6 bases). Trimming stripped 7 bases from V and 0 bases from J, with 16 bases between. This CDR3 comprises 15 residues. In germline, CDR1 is MDHEN, CDR2 SYDVKM. The CDR3 sequence is CASTAGTFSSYEQYF. The CDR3 nucleotides read TGTGCCAGCACCGCAGGGACTTTCTCCTCCTACGAGCAGTACTTC.

The V gene is TRBV3-1 (or the pseudogene TRBV3-2), the J gene TRBJ2-1; 10 positions agree with TRBD2. Losses at the gene ends were 3 bases for V and 5 bases for J; bases not matched to a gene: 1. The CDR3 has 14 amino acids. CDR1 and CDR2 (germline): LGHDT, YNNKEL (reference sequence). In DNA form, the CDR3 reads TGTGCCAGCAGCCATAGCGGGAGGAACAATGAGCAGTTCTTC. This codes for CASSHSGRNNEQFF.

V gene TRBV5-6 combines with J gene TRBJ2-5; the match to TRBD2 covers 7 bases. Trimming at V came to 0 bases and at J to 7 bases, leaving 6 bases not matched to a gene. This CDR3 spans 14 amino acids. CDR1 and CDR2 from the germline V gene are SGHDT and YYEEEE. CDR3 nucleotide sequence: TGTGCCAGCAGCTTGGACCACTGGGAGGGGACCCAGTACTTC. It encodes CASSLDHWEGTQYF.

V and J are TRBV5-1 and TRBJ2-2; 8 positions match TRBD1. Per the germline V gene, CDR1 is SGHRS and CDR2 is YFSETQ. The CDR3 totals 16 residues. The J segment lost 5 bases and the V segment lost 4 bases, leaving 10 bases of the junction unmatched. The CDR3 spells CASSPPDRVATGELFF. CDR3 nucleotides: TGCGCCAGCAGCCCCCCGGACAGGGTCGCGACCGGGGAGCTGTTTTTT.

V and J are TRBV5-8 and TRBJ2-5; no clear D. This CDR3 is 12 amino acids long. Between the trimmed V and J ends, which lost 4 bases and 5 bases, there was a span of 9 bases. From germline, CDR1 is SGHTS and CDR2 YDEGEE. For the CDR3, the DNA is TGTGCCAGCAGCCCCCTACGGGAGACCCAGTACTTC. Translating it yields CASSPLRETQYF.

This clone was picked up a small number of times. V usage is TRBV3-1 (or the pseudogene TRBV3-2) and J usage is TRBJ1-2, with D possibly being TRBD1 (5 bases). Germline V CDR1 and CDR2: LGHDT, YNNKEL (reference sequence). With 4 bases removed from V and 8 bases from J, the gap between germline ends came to 14 bases. The CDR3 length is 13 residues. The DNA for the CDR3 is TGTGCCAGCAGCCGCGGGGCCCCGGGGGGCTACACCTTC. Protein sequence: CASSRGAPGGYTF.

The CDR3 bases are TGCGCCAGCAGCCAAGGTGGGACAGGGAACACTGAAGCTTTCTTT. As protein: CASSQGGTGNTEAFF. The V and J genes are TRBV4-3 and TRBJ1-1; 8 bases match TRBD1. Germline CDR1 reads LGHNA; CDR2 reads YSLEER. V was pared by 1 base and J by 1 base, with 2 bases of the junction left unmatched. The CDR3 totals 15 residues.

The chain is built from TRBV4-2 and TRBJ2-7; TRBD2 matches at 11 bases. The CDR3 runs to 14 residues. Germline values: CDR1 LGHNA, CDR2 YNFKEQ. Losses at the gene ends were 4 bases for V and 6 bases for J; bases not matched to a gene: 5. DNA for the CDR3: TGTGCCAGCAGCCGACCCGGACTAGCGGGCGAGCAGTACTTC. This encodes CASSRPGLAGEQYF.